This T cell receptor (beta chain) appears in the sequencing data of a study of PD-L1 blockade in urothelial cancer. Concerning this clone itself: Antigen specificity is unknown.

General observations from the study: Durable benefit was linked to greater 3-week expansion of tumor-associated blood clones.

This CDR3 has 14 residues. Deletions cut 0 bases from V and 4 bases from J, with 9 bases between. Germline V gene sequence: CDR1 SGHVS, CDR2 FQNEAQ. Clones were sequenced by immunoSEQ multiplex PCR, and TCRdb holds only the in-frame ones, with some missing. The profile shows under 30,000 clones, approximately 88% of them singletons. V and J are TRBV7-8 and TRBJ1-1, with a tentative D call TRBD1 (5 bases). The origin of this receptor is a man between 65 and 80 years old with urothelial cancer. Sequenced here: PBMCs, sampled around atezolizumab (anti-PD-L1) treatment. The DNA of the CDR3 is TGTGCCAGCAGCTTAGCAGGGGAGGGCACTGAAGCTTTCTTT. Translated, it gives CASSLAGEGTEAFF.